What follows are 16 T cell receptor beta chains derived from one specimen sequenced in a study of blood T cell repertoires in COVID-19. The protocol was immunoSEQ multiplex PCR, while the TCRdb copy is restricted to in-frame clones and leaves out a portion. Counted here are about 74,000 clones, just over 85% occurring once; the ten biggest clones make up 1.9%. Sequenced material: peripheral blood. The receptor source for this set is a woman older than 75 with active or convalescent COVID-19.

This chain connects TRBV20-1 to TRBJ1-1; D possibly corresponds to TRBD1 (5 bases). V was cut by 5 bases and J by 8 bases, with 12 bases left in between. CDR3 length: 11 residues. Germline V lookup: CDR1 DFQATT, CDR2 SNEGSKA (reference sequence). This CDR3 is CSAGAQVEAFF. CDR3 sequence (DNA): TGCAGTGCTGGGGCCCAGGTGGAAGCTTTCTTT.

The rearrangement uses TRBV19 and TRBJ2-7, with D tentatively TRBD2 (6 bases). The germline V gene has CDR1 LNHDA and CDR2 SQIVND (reference sequence). V was pared by 1 base and J by 6 bases, with 16 bases between. This CDR3 comprises 15 residues. CDR3 region: CASSIGRGTLGEQYF. DNA of the CDR3: TGTGCCAGTAGTATAGGGAGGGGAACCCTTGGCGAGCAGTACTTC.

The chain links TRBV15 to TRBJ1-1, with 10 bases matching TRBD1. The CDR3 covers 14 residues. With 5 bases clipped from V and 11 bases from J, the junction kept 11 bases outside the gene matches. Germline-derived CDR1 and CDR2 are LNHNV and YYDKDF (reference sequence). The CDR3 DNA sequence: TGTGCCACCAGCTGGACGGGACAGGGGCAGATGGCTTTCTTT. It encodes CATSWTGQGQMAFF.

The chain links TRBV7-9 to TRBJ1-2; 8 bases match TRBD1. J gave up 3 bases and V 4 bases, and 1 base lay outside the gene matches. The CDR3 is 13 amino acids. Germline V gene sequence: CDR1 SEHNR, CDR2 FQNEAQ (reference sequence). The CDR3 nucleotides read TGTGCCAGCAGCTCGGACAGGGACTATGGCTACACCTTC. Protein: CASSSDRDYGYTF.

Here the CDR3 reads CASSLGGGGPSVDTQYF. The CDR3 nucleotides read TGTGCCAGCAGCTTAGGAGGCGGGGGGCCCTCTGTTGATACGCAGTATTTT. The rearrangement links TRBV11-2 to TRBJ2-3; 8 bases align to TRBD2. The J segment lost 6 bases and the V segment lost 1 base, leaving 12 bases of the junction unmatched. This CDR3 contains 17 residues. Germline CDR1 reads SGHAT; CDR2 reads FQNNGV.

CDR3 sequence reads: CASSLGASGGASNTDTQYF. CDR3 DNA: TGTGCCAGCAGCTTAGGCGCTAGCGGGGGGGCGTCAAACACAGATACGCAGTATTTT. V and J are TRBV7-2 and TRBJ2-3; the match to TRBD2 covers 12 bases. V shed 1 base and J 2 bases; nucleotides not matched to a gene: 10. The CDR3 length is 19 residues. CDR1 is SGHTA, CDR2 FQGNSA, per germline.

This sequence joins TRBV7-2 and TRBJ2-7; TRBD2 agrees at 8 bases. The germline V gene has CDR1 SGHTA and CDR2 FQGNSA. CDR3 length: 12 amino acids. Trimming at V came to 5 bases and at J to 3 bases, leaving 0 bases not matched to a gene. The CDR3 region has the DNA TGTGCCAGCAGCACTAGCGGCTACGAGCAGTACTTC. Encoded protein: CASSTSGYEQYF. The full variable domain, rest sourced from reference TRBV7-2 and TRBJ2-7, is GAGVSQSPSNKVTEKGKDVELRCDPISGHTALYWYRQSLGQGLEFLIYFQGNSAPDKSGLPSDRFSAERTGGSVSTLTIQRTQQEDSAVYLCASSTSGYEQYFGPGTRLTVT.

V is TRBV19 and J is TRBJ2-1, with D possibly matching TRBD1 (7 bases). This CDR3 comprises 13 residues. V gave up 5 bases and J gave up 5 bases, with 10 bases separating them. Germline-derived CDR1 and CDR2 are LNHDA and SQIVND (reference sequence). The CDR3 region has the DNA TGTGCCAGTAGTGCGGGACAGCACAATGAGCAGTTCTTC. Translating gives CASSAGQHNEQFF.

The J gene is TRBJ1-5, the V gene TRBV6-5; D is possibly TRBD1 (5 bases). Trimming took 5 bases from V and 3 from J, leaving 11 bases between them. The CDR3 length is 14 residues. Germline V gene sequence: CDR1 MNHEY, CDR2 SVGAGI. In DNA form, the CDR3 reads TGTGCCAGCAGTCCCGGGGGAAACAATCAGCCCCAGCATTTT. Encoded protein: CASSPGGNNQPQHF.

V and J are TRBV29-1 and TRBJ1-1; D is possibly TRBD1 (6 bases). The germline CDR1 and CDR2 sequences are SQVTM and ANQGSEA. CDR3 length equals 13 residues. V lost 4 bases, J lost 3 bases, and 12 bases lay in between. In DNA, the CDR3 is TGCAGCGTTGTAACAGGGATCGACACTGAAGCTTTCTTT. Translated, it gives CSVVTGIDTEAFF.

The chain has TRBV12-5 and TRBJ2-2, with TRBD1 matching 10 bases. CDR1 is LGHNT and CDR2 is FRNRAP in the germline V gene. The V gene end was trimmed by 6 bases and the J gene end by 4 bases; junction bases not matched to a gene: 8. The CDR3 spans 16 residues. The CDR3 here is CASGDSGTGVTGELFF. The DNA of the CDR3 is TGTGCTAGTGGCGACTCCGGGACAGGGGTCACCGGGGAGCTGTTTTTT. Based on the CDR3 plus reference TRBV12-5 and TRBJ2-2, the full variable domain is DARVTQTPRHKVTEMGQEVTMRCQPILGHNTVFWYRQTMMQGLELLAYFRNRAPLDDSGMPKDRFSAEMPDATLATLKIQPSEPRDSAVYFCASGDSGTGVTGELFFGEGSRLTVL.

The rearrangement joins TRBV6-4 to TRBJ2-3, with TRBD2 matching over 11 bases. Per the germline V gene, CDR1 is MRHNA and CDR2 is SNTAGT. J gave up 4 bases and V 6 bases, and 6 bases lay outside the gene matches. The CDR3 totals 15 residues. CDR3: CASSGLAGGPDTQYF. Written as DNA, the CDR3 is TGTGCCAGCAGCGGACTAGCGGGTGGGCCAGATACGCAGTATTTT.

The chain carries TRBV6-2 or TRBV6-3 and TRBJ1-3; no reliable D call. The V gene's germline CDR1 is MNHEY and CDR2 SVGEGT. Trimming left V 3 bases short and J 0 bases short, with 9 bases between. The CDR3 totals 15 residues. This chain's CDR3 is CASSYRVDSGNTIYF. In DNA form, the CDR3 reads TGTGCCAGCAGTTATCGCGTAGACTCTGGAAACACCATATATTTT.

V and J are TRBV7-9 and TRBJ1-2; 8 bases agree with TRBD1. CDR3 length: 13 amino acids. After removal of 5 bases from V and 6 bases from J, the junction contained 5 bases not matched to a gene. CDR1 is SEHNR and CDR2 is FQNEAQ in the germline V gene (reference sequence). The CDR3 DNA follows: TGTGCCAGCAGCCCCGGGACAGGCAATGGCTACACCTTC. This codes for CASSPGTGNGYTF.

The chain joins TRBV7-2 to TRBJ1-2; 8 bases are shared with TRBD1. Germline assignment: CDR1 SGHTA and CDR2 FQGNSA. There are 14 residues in the CDR3. This CDR3 is CAKAGTGRDYGYTF. DNA for the CDR3: TGTGCTAAAGCCGGGACAGGAAGGGACTATGGCTACACCTTC.

The chain recombines TRBV9 with TRBJ2-6; no clear D gene. This CDR3 is 15 amino acids long. The ends were cut back, 1 base at V and 2 bases at J, with 7 bases in the middle. Germline-derived CDR1 and CDR2 are SGDLS and YYNGEE. DNA for the CDR3: TGTGCCAGCAGCGTATTCGGTGCTGGGGCCAACGTCCTGACTTTC. It translates to CASSVFGAGANVLTF.